This TCR beta chain was recorded in a study of T-cell memory formation after mild COVID-19. For the study at large: Clustering of TCRs was largely donor specific. Regarding the study as a whole: Specificity for SARS-CoV-2 was not confirmed among the second-wave clones peaking on day 37. Contracting clones localized mainly to CM and EM when CD4+ and mainly to EMRA when CD8+.

Sample barcodes and UMIs were carried by the TCR alpha and TCR beta cDNA libraries that 5'RACE generated with constant-segment primers. Each CDR3 protein is one row after TCRdb ran MiXCR on the 5' RACE reads. Among some 310,000 distinct CDR3 sequences, roughly 19% were seen once, and the ten largest hold around 23%. Comments on this clonotype: Its target is not known.

There are 13 residues in the CDR3. V gave up 4 bases and J gave up 8 bases, with 14 bases separating them. Germline V gene sequence: CDR1 SGHAT, CDR2 FQNNGV. The sequence came from a young man who had mild COVID-19 (a few samples of this study predate the infection). Cell type and time point are not known. The chain links TRBV11-2 to TRBJ1-2, with no clear D. Sequencing was carried out using PBMCs or a T cell subset sorted from them (not recorded which). The CDR3 protein is CASSSTPLGGYTF. CDR3 sequence (DNA): TGTGCCAGCAGCTCGACACCTTTGGGCGGCTACACCTTC.